The 16 T cell receptor beta chains given below trace back to one sample, sequenced in a study of blood T cell repertoires in COVID-19. Assay used: immunoSEQ multiplex PCR; TCRdb lists only in-frame clones, some missing. The data contain 88,000 or so clones, around 89% of them seen just once; the ten biggest clones take up 1% to 1.5%. Input material: PBMCs or T cells enriched from blood (not recorded which). The receptor source for this set is a woman in her forties or fifties with acute COVID-19.

This rearrangement joins TRBV5-6 to TRBJ1-1, with 8 bases aligning to TRBD1. The CDR3 runs 15 residues. Trimming cost V 4 bases and J 5 bases; bases outside gene matches: 10. Germline CDR1 reads SGHDT; CDR2 reads YYEEEE. In nucleotides, the CDR3 is TGTGCCAGCAGCCCAGGGACAGGTACGCCTACTGAAGCTTTCTTT. It encodes CASSPGTGTPTEAFF.

The chain uses TRBV27 and TRBJ1-5; 7 bases are a match to TRBD1. The germline gives CDR1 MNHEY, CDR2 SMNVEV (reference sequence). V trimming: 5 bases; J trimming: 4 bases; junction bases outside the gene matches: 11. This CDR3 has 16 amino acids. Here the CDR3 DNA reads TGTGCCAGCAGTCCTATTCCGGGACAGAGGAATCAGCCCCAGCATTTT. Amino acid sequence: CASSPIPGQRNQPQHF.

The genes are TRBV19 and TRBJ1-2; 11 positions match TRBD1. Trimming took 2 bases from V and 0 from J; bases not matched to a gene: 8. Germline V gene data show CDR1 as LNHDA and CDR2 as SQIVND (reference sequence). The CDR3 runs 18 residues. CDR3 loop: CASSIFEGTGGPNYGYTF. As DNA, the CDR3 is TGTGCCAGTAGTATATTTGAAGGGACAGGGGGACCTAACTATGGCTACACCTTC.

The gene calls are TRBV21-1 and TRBJ1-5. TRBV21-1 is given as a pseudogene. The CDR3 covers 14 residues. The CDR3 is CASSKRAADQPQHF. As DNA, the CDR3 is TGTGCCAGCAGCAAGCGGGCAGCGGATCAGCCCCAGCATTTT.

This sequence joins TRBV2 and TRBJ1-1; no definite D call. V was cut by 3 bases and J by 0 bases, with 8 bases left in between. CDR3 length: 14 amino acids. Germline CDR1 and CDR2: SNHLY and FYNNEI. CDR3 residues: CASSETSMNTEAFF. The CDR3, as DNA: TGTGCCAGCAGTGAGACATCCATGAACACTGAAGCTTTCTTT.

This chain joins TRBV5-6 and TRBJ2-1; 11 bases are a match to TRBD2. V dropped 5 bases and J dropped 1; count of bases not matched to a gene: 5. The CDR3 runs to 16 residues. Germline V CDR1 and CDR2: SGHDT, YYEEEE. Here the CDR3 reads CASSWIAGGSYNEQFF. The CDR3 DNA follows: TGTGCCAGCAGTTGGATAGCGGGAGGGTCCTACAATGAGCAGTTCTTC.

The sample holds a few counts of this clone. V usage is TRBV24-1 and J usage is TRBJ2-1; TRBD2 aligns across 11 bases. The CDR3 contains 14 residues. CDR1 KGHDR and CDR2 SFDVKD come from the germline V gene. With 10 bases clipped from V and 4 bases from J, the junction kept 5 bases outside the gene matches. The CDR3 reads CATKGTSGYNEQFF. The CDR3 coding sequence is TGTGCCACGAAAGGGACTAGCGGTTACAATGAGCAGTTCTTC.

The rearrangement joins TRBV6-1 to TRBJ2-1; the match to TRBD2 covers 8 bases. There are 16 residues in the CDR3. J gave up 6 bases and V 4 bases, and 11 bases lay outside the gene matches. Germline V gives CDR1 MNHNS, CDR2 SASEGT. CDR3 sequence reads: CASSVTGGEAGNEQFF. The DNA of the CDR3 is TGTGCCAGCAGTGTAACCGGGGGGGAGGCGGGCAATGAGCAGTTCTTC.

A word on this clone: Other DNA sequences of this sample code for an identical CDR3. The V call is TRBV19, the J call TRBJ2-3; D is perhaps TRBD1 (6 bases). Germline V gene data show CDR1 as LNHDA and CDR2 as SQIVND (reference sequence). V was shortened by 3 bases and J by 5 bases, with 9 bases between the two germline ends. This CDR3 spans 13 amino acids. CDR3 loop: CASSIRGGDTQYF. CDR3 DNA sequence: TGTGCCAGTAGTATCCGAGGGGGAGATACGCAGTATTTT.

The chain uses TRBV19 and TRBJ2-7; D gene unclear. V lost 8 bases and J lost 2, with 13 bases in between. CDR3 length: 13 residues. CDR1 is LNHDA, CDR2 SQIVND, per germline (reference sequence). The CDR3 loop reads CASSTVLTYEQYF. The CDR3 DNA reads as TGTGCCAGTTCTACTGTCCTTACCTACGAGCAGTACTTC.

V and J are TRBV25-1 and TRBJ1-2; tentatively, D is TRBD1 (6 bases). The ends were cut back, 6 bases at V and 7 bases at J, with 18 bases in the middle. This CDR3 is 14 amino acids long. Per the germline V gene, CDR1 is MGHDK and CDR2 is SYGVNS. The CDR3 sequence: CASSATGGAGGYTF. The CDR3 region has the DNA TGTGCCAGCAGCGCCACCGGGGGGGCGGGTGGCTACACCTTC.

In this sample, this clone turned up a few times. The chain uses TRBV27 and TRBJ1-4; tentatively, D is TRBD1 (5 bases). Germline CDR1 is MNHEY and CDR2 is SMNVEV (reference sequence). The V gene lost 2 bases and the J gene lost 7 bases, with 8 bases spanning the gap. This CDR3 is 13 amino acids long. The CDR3 nucleotides read TGTGCCAGCAGTTTAATAGGGGCTGAAAAACTGTTTTTT. Translation gives CASSLIGAEKLFF.

The chain is built from TRBV7-8 and TRBJ2-7, with D possibly matching TRBD2 (7 bases). The germline V gene has CDR1 SGHVS and CDR2 FQNEAQ. V was cut by 2 bases and J by 5 bases, with 13 bases left in between. CDR3 size: 14 residues. The CDR3 region has the DNA TGTGCCAGCAGCTTAACGGGGGGCAGCCACGAGCAGTACTTC. Its protein is CASSLTGGSHEQYF. Filled out from reference TRBV7-8 and TRBJ2-7, the complete variable domain reads GAGVSQSPRYKVAKRGQDVALRCDPISGHVSLFWYQQALGQGPEFLTYFQNEAQLDKSGLPSDRFFAERPEGSVSTLKIQRTQQEDSAVYLCASSLTGGSHEQYFGPGTRLTVT.

This CDR3 is CASSPSTGSNYGYTF. The DNA of the CDR3 is TGTGCCAGCTCACCATCTACAGGGTCTAACTATGGCTACACCTTC. This rearrangement joins TRBV18 to TRBJ1-2; possibly TRBD1 for D (6 bases). V dropped 2 bases and J dropped 0 bases, with 10 bases sitting between them. Germline-derived CDR1 and CDR2 are KGHSH and LQKENI. The CDR3 sequence is 15 residues long. Based on the CDR3 plus reference TRBV18 and TRBJ1-2, the full variable domain is NAGVMQNPRHLVRRRGQEARLRCSPMKGHSHVYWYRQLPEEGLKFMVYLQKENIIDESGMPKERFSAEFPKEGPSILRIQQVVRGDSAAYFCASSPSTGSNYGYTFGSGTRLTVV.

This clone appeared a few times. This chain connects TRBV4-1 to TRBJ2-1, with TRBD1 matching 7 bases. Germline CDR1 and CDR2: MGHRA and YSYEKL. CDR3 length equals 15 residues. V gave up 5 bases and J gave up 4 bases; unmatched junction bases: 8. DNA for the CDR3: TGCGCCAGCAGCGGAACAGGGGCCCTATACAATGAGCAGTTCTTC. It is translated as CASSGTGALYNEQFF.

The chain employs TRBV21-1 and TRBJ2-1; TRBD2, the D gene given by the table, was not confirmed from the DNA. TRBV21-1 is listed as a pseudogene. The CDR3 is 13 amino acids. For the CDR3, the DNA is TGTGCCAGCGGGGGACTATCCCACAATGAGCAGTTCTTC. It encodes CASGGLSHNEQFF.